This T cell receptor beta chain was sequenced for a study of pediatric ulcerative colitis. Study findings and constraints: A couple of rectal CDR3 clonotypes occurred in all ulcerative colitis patients.

Germline V lookup: CDR1 MDHEN, CDR2 SYDVKM. V lost 10 bases and J lost 0, with 10 bases in between. The CDR3 is 14 residues long. By share, this clone ranks as large. Its antigen is still unknown. Produced via immunoSEQ multiplex PCR; TCRdb's table is partial and in-frame only. The sample has fewer than 40,000 clones, more than 75% seen once. The V gene is TRBV28, the J gene TRBJ1-6, with D possibly being TRBD1 (5 bases). The receptor was isolated from a boy under 18 with severe ulcerative colitis. Sequenced input: blood. Written as DNA, the CDR3 is TGTGCCACGGGGCTGAGCTCCTATAATTCACCCCTCCACTTT. It codes for CATGLSSYNSPLHF.